This TCR beta chain was recovered during a study of blood T cell repertoires in COVID-19. The overall study: Some COVID-19 samples were acute and others convalescent; all came from the United States, Italy and Spain.

This table comes from immunoSEQ multiplex PCR, and its TCRdb copy is limited to in-frame clones, with some not included. The table has more than 200,000 clones, around 85% seen once. The germline V gene encodes CDR1 LGHDT and CDR2 YNNKEL (reference sequence). This CDR3 comprises 15 residues. V shed 1 base and J shed 4 bases, with 14 bases lying between them. This clonotype was sampled from a middle-aged man with acute or convalescent COVID-19. The specimen was peripheral blood. The chain is built from TRBV3-1 (or the pseudogene TRBV3-2) and TRBJ2-7; TRBD2 might be the D (5 bases). CDR3 sequence reads: CASSQGSPRGYEQYF. CDR3 nucleotides: TGTGCCAGCAGCCAAGGATCGCCCCGGGGTTACGAGCAGTACTTC.